These 11 T cell receptor beta chains share one sample of origin, sequenced in a study of cytomegalovirus exposure and HLA in healthy donors. 13 Jbeta primers and 60 Vbeta primers were used for the PCR. The data were produced by immunoSEQ multiplex PCR, yet TCRdb's version contains in-frame clones alone and is incomplete. The sample gives 120,000 to 150,000 clones, 75% to 85% of which show up once; around 3.1% is in the top ten. Sequenced input: PBMCs. The receptor source for this set is a female donor in good health and CMV-seronegative.

The chain combines TRBV7-9 with TRBJ2-7, with D perhaps TRBD1 (5 bases). The CDR3 spans 13 residues. V gave up 4 bases and J gave up 7 bases, with 14 bases separating them. In germline, CDR1 is SEHNR, CDR2 FQNEAQ (reference sequence). This CDR3 reads CASSSRQFLEQYF. The DNA of the CDR3 is TGTGCCAGCAGCTCCCGACAGTTTTTGGAGCAGTACTTC.

The gene calls are TRBV27 and TRBJ2-1; D gene uncertain. The V end was cut by 3 bases, the J end by 6 bases, with 12 bases between. Per germline, CDR1 MNHEY and CDR2 SMNVEV (reference sequence). The CDR3 consists of 14 residues. As DNA, the CDR3 is TGTGCCAGCAGTTTGTCAGTTGCGGCCAATGAGCAGTTCTTC. It is translated as CASSLSVAANEQFF.

J is TRBJ1-5 and V is TRBV7-2; no reliable D call. Trimming cost V 0 bases and J 3 bases, with 12 bases left between them. Germline values: CDR1 SGHTA, CDR2 FQGNSA. The CDR3 sequence is 16 residues long. The CDR3 is CASSLASAGYNQPQHF. The CDR3, as DNA: TGTGCCAGCAGCTTAGCTTCCGCGGGCTACAATCAGCCCCAGCATTTT. The variable domain in full, completed from reference TRBV7-2 and TRBJ1-5, reads GAGVSQSPSNKVTEKGKDVELRCDPISGHTALYWYRQSLGQGLEFLIYFQGNSAPDKSGLPSDRFSAERTGGSVSTLTIQRTQQEDSAVYLCASSLASAGYNQPQHFGDGTRLSIL.

This rearrangement joins TRBV7-2 to TRBJ2-1; D not certain. V gave up 6 bases and J gave up 7 bases, with 10 bases separating them. Germline V gene sequence: CDR1 SGHTA, CDR2 FQGNSA. The CDR3 has 12 residues. Here the CDR3 DNA reads TGTGCCAGCAGACTGACTTTGAATGAGCAGTTCTTC. Translation: CASRLTLNEQFF.

The J gene is TRBJ2-1, the V gene TRBV10-2; 8 bases agree with TRBD2. Trimming took 8 bases from V and 6 from J; bases not matched to a gene: 12. Germline V gene data show CDR1 as WSHSY and CDR2 as SAAADI. The CDR3 is 15 amino acids. DNA of the CDR3: TGCGCCAGCCGCTTGGCGGGGGGTGCACTCAATGAGCAGTTCTTC. Translation gives CASRLAGGALNEQFF.

The V gene is TRBV5-3, the J gene TRBJ2-5, with 9 positions matching TRBD2. TRBV5-3 is flagged as an ORF with uncertain function. Unmatched junction bases numbered 9, after V lost 4 bases and J lost 2 bases. The CDR3 extends over 16 amino acids. CDR3 residues: CARSPMSGGPQETQYF. The CDR3 bases are TGTGCCAGAAGCCCCATGAGCGGGGGGCCTCAAGAGACCCAGTACTTC.

This clone has only a few counts. This chain links TRBV5-1 with TRBJ2-7; TRBD2 agrees at 9 bases. V lost 0 bases and J lost 1; bases outside the gene matches: 5. Germline assignment: CDR1 SGHRS and CDR2 YFSETQ. This CDR3 comprises 16 residues. The CDR3 DNA follows: TGCGCCAGCAGCTTGGGTCCAGCGGGAGGTTCCTACGAGCAGTACTTC. Its protein product is CASSLGPAGGSYEQYF.

This chain links TRBV7-9 with TRBJ2-7, with a tentative D call TRBD2 (5 bases). V was cut by 5 bases and J by 0 bases, with 8 bases left in between. The CDR3 covers 13 residues. Germline lookup yields CDR1 SEHNR and CDR2 FQNEAQ (reference sequence). The CDR3 bases are TGTGCCAGCAGCCCCGGGATCTCCTACGAGCAGTACTTC. This encodes CASSPGISYEQYF. Full variable domain (remainder filled in from reference TRBV7-9 and TRBJ2-7): DTGVSQNPRHKITKRGQNVTFRCDPISEHNRLYWYRQTLGQGPEFLTYFQNEAQLEKSRLLSDRFSAERPKGSFSTLEIQRTEQGDSAMYLCASSPGISYEQYFGPGTRLTVT.

V gene TRBV11-2 combines with J gene TRBJ2-4; D is possibly TRBD2 (5 bases). The CDR3 runs to 14 residues. Germline V lookup: CDR1 SGHAT, CDR2 FQNNGV. V lost 1 base and J lost 6, with 10 bases in between. CDR3 sequence: CASSLGGPANIQYF. The CDR3 DNA sequence: TGTGCCAGCAGCTTAGGAGGGCCGGCAAACATTCAGTACTTC.

About this clone: Germline is not matched at one junction end, which may reflect a read error. The gene calls are TRBV9 and TRBJ1-2, with D maybe TRBD1 (6 bases). The CDR3 has 9 amino acids. Germline V gives CDR1 SGDLS, CDR2 YYNGEE. This CDR3 is CASSARQEF. As DNA, the CDR3 is TGTGCCAGCAGCGCCCGACAGGAGTTC.

The rearrangement joins TRBV11-2 to TRBJ1-1; the D gene is possibly TRBD1 (5 bases). The CDR3 runs to 14 residues. Per the germline V gene, CDR1 is SGHAT and CDR2 is FQNNGV. V lost 5 bases and J lost 1, with 11 bases in between. CDR3 coding DNA: TGTGCCAGCAGCCAATACCAGGGGAACACTGAAGCTTTCTTT. Translating it yields CASSQYQGNTEAFF.